Sequencing of this TCR beta chain was carried out in a study of blood T cell repertoires in COVID-19. Assay: immunoSEQ multiplex PCR; the TCRdb copy retains only in-frame clones and omits some. The table records about 220,000 clones, over 60% of them present only once. The sample was peripheral blood. The receptor was isolated from a woman aged 70-85 years with acute or convalescent COVID-19.

As DNA, the CDR3 is TGTGCCAGCTTGGCGTCACTAGCGGGCGATGAGCAGTTCTTC. Its protein product is CASLASLAGDEQFF. V usage is TRBV6-5 and J usage is TRBJ2-1, with 9 bases matching TRBD2. This CDR3 contains 14 residues. J lost 8 bases, V lost 8 bases, and 10 bases had no gene match. Germline CDR1 reads MNHEY; CDR2 reads SVGAGI.